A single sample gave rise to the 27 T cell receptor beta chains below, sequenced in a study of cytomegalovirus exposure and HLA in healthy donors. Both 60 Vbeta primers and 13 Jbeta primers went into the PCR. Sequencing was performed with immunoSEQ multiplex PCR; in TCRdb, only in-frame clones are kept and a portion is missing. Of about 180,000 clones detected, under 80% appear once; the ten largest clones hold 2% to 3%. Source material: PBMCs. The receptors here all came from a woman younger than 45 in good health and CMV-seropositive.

CDR3: CASSVDSRTGELFF. The CDR3 bases are TGTGCCAGTAGTGTGGACAGCCGAACCGGGGAGCTGTTTTTT. The chain carries TRBV19 and TRBJ2-2; TRBD1 might be the D (6 bases). The length of the CDR3 is 14 residues. V dropped 5 bases and J dropped 5 bases, with 12 bases sitting between them. CDR1 is LNHDA, CDR2 SQIVND, per germline (reference sequence).

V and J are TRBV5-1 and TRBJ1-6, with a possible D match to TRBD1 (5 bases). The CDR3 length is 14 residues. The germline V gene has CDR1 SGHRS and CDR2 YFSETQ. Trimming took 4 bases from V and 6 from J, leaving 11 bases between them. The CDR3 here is CASSVDIPNSPLHF. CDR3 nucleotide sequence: TGCGCCAGCAGCGTGGACATACCTAATTCACCCCTCCACTTT.

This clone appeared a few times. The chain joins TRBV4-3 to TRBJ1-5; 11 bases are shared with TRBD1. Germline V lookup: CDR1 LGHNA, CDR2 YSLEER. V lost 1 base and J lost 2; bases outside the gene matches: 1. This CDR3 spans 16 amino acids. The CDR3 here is CASSQGTGGGNQPQHF. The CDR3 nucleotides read TGCGCCAGCAGCCAAGGGACAGGGGGCGGCAATCAGCCCCAGCATTTT.

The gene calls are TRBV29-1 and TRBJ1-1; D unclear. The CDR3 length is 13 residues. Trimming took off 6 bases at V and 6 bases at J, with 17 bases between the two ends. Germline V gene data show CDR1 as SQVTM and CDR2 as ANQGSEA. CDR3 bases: TGCAGCGTGCAAGCCGGGGTCGTCGCTGAAGCTTTCTTT. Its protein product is CSVQAGVVAEAFF.

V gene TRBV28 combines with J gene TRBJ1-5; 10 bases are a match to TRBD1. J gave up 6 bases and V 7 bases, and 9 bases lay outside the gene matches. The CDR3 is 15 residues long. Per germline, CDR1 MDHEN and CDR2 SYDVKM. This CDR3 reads CASMGDRGLGQPQHF. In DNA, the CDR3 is TGTGCCAGCATGGGGGACAGGGGATTGGGTCAGCCCCAGCATTTT.

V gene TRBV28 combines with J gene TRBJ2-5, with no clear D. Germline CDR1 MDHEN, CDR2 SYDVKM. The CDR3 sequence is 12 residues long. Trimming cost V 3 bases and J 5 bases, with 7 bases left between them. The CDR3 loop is CASSLIGETQYF. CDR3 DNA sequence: TGTGCCAGCAGTTTGATTGGCGAGACCCAGTACTTC.

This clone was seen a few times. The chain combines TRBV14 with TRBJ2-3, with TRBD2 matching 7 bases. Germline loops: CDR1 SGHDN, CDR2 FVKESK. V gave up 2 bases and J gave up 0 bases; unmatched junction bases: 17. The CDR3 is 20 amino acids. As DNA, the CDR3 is TGTGCCAGCAGCCAACGCCCCAGCGGGGCTTACTTTTCTAGCACAGATACGCAGTATTTT. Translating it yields CASSQRPSGAYFSSTDTQYF. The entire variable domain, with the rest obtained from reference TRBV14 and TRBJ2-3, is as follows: EAGVTQFPSHSVIEKGQTVTLRCDPISGHDNLYWYRRVMGKEIKFLLHFVKESKQDESGMPNNRFLAERTGGTYSTLKVQPAELEDSGVYFCASSQRPSGAYFSSTDTQYFGPGTRLTVL.

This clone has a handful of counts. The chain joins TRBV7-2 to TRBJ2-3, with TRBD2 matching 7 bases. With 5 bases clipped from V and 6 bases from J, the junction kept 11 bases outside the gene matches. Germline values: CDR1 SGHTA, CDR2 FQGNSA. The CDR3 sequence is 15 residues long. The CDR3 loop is CASSAWTRGRDTQYF. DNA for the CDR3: TGTGCCAGCAGCGCATGGACTAGGGGCAGGGATACGCAGTATTTT.

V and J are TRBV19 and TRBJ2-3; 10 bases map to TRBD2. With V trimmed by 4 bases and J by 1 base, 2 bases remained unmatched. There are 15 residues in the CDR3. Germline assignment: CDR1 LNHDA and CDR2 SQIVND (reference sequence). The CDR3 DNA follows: TGTGCCAGTAGTAGTGGACTAGCGGGCACAGATACGCAGTATTTT. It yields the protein CASSSGLAGTDTQYF.

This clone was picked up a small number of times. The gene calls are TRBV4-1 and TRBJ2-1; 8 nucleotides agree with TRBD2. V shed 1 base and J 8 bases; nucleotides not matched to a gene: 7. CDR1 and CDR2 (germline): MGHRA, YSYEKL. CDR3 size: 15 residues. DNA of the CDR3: TGCGCCAGCAGCCAAGGCCGGGGGGGCAAGGATGAGCAGTTCTTC. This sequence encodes CASSQGRGGKDEQFF.

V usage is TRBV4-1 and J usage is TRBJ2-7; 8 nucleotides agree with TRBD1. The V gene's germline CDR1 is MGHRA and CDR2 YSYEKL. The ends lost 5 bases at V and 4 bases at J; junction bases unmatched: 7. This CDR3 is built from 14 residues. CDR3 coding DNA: TGCGCCAGCAGCATCCGACAGGGGCCGTACGAGCAGTACTTC. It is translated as CASSIRQGPYEQYF.

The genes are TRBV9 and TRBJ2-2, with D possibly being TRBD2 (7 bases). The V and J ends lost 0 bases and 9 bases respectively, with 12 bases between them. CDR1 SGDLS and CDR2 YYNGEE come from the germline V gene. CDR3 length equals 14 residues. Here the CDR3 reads CASSVVGGARELFF. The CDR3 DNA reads TGTGCCAGCAGCGTAGTTGGGGGGGCCCGGGAGCTGTTTTTT.

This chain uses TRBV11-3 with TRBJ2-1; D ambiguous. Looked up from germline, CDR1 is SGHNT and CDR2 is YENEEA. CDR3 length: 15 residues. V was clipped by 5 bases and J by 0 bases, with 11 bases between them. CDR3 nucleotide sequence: TGTGCCAGCAGCCTCGTCTTGAGCTCCTACAATGAGCAGTTCTTC. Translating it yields CASSLVLSSYNEQFF. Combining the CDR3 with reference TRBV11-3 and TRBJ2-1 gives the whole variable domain EAGVVQSPRYKIIEKKQPVAFWCNPISGHNTLYWYLQNLGQGPELLIRYENEEAVDDSQLPKDRFSAERLKGVDSTLKIQPAELGDSAVYLCASSLVLSSYNEQFFGPGTRLTVL.

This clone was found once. The DNA for the CDR3 is TGTGCCAGCAGTTTAGGGACAGGGTTGGGCTACACCTTC. Translated, it gives CASSLGTGLGYTF. The chain carries TRBV27 and TRBJ1-2; 9 bases fit TRBD1. This CDR3 has 13 amino acids. The junction had 3 bases not matched to a gene; V was cut back by 2 bases and J by 8 bases. Germline values: CDR1 MNHEY, CDR2 SMNVEV (reference sequence).

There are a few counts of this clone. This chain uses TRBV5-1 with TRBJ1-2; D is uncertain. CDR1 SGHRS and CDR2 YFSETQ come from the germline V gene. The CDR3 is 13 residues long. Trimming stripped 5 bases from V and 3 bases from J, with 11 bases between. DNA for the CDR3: TGCGCCAGCAGTAGGGAGCGGGACTATGGCTACACCTTC. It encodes CASSRERDYGYTF. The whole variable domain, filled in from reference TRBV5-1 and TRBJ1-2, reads KAGVTQTPRYLIKTRGQQVTLSCSPISGHRSVSWYQQTPGQGLQFLFEYFSETQRNKGNFPGRFSGRQFSNSRSEMNVSTLELGDSALYLCASSRERDYGYTFGSGTRLTVV.

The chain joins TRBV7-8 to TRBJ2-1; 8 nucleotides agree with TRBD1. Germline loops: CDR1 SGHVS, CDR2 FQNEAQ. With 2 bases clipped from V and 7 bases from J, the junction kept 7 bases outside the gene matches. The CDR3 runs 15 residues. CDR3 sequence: CASSLPRTGYNEQFF. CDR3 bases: TGTGCCAGCAGCTTACCTCGGACAGGGTATAATGAGCAGTTCTTC.

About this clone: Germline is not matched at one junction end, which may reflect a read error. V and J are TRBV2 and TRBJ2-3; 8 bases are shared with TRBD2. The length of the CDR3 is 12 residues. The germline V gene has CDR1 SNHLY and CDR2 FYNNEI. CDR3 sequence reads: CASRRNSGGPNF. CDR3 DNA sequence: TGTGCCAGTCGACGTAATTCGGGGGGGCCGAATTTT.

The CDR3 loop reads CASSLGAESSYEQYF. DNA for the CDR3: TGTGCCAGCAGCTTAGGCGCGGAGAGCTCCTACGAGCAGTACTTC. V is TRBV7-6 and J is TRBJ2-7; D ambiguous. Germline values: CDR1 SGHVS, CDR2 FNYEAQ. V was pared by 1 base and J by 0 bases, with 10 bases between. The CDR3 has 15 residues.

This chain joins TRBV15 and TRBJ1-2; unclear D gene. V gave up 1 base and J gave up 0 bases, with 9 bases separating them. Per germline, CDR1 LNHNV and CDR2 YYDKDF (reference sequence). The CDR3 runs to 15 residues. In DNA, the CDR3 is TGTGCCACCAGCAGAGGTGGCGGTTCTAACTATGGCTACACCTTC. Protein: CATSRGGGSNYGYTF.

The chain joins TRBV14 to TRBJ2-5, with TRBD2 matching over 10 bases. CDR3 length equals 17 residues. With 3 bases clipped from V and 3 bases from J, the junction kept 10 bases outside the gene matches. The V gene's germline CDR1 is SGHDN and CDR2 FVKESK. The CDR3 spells CASSHPRGLAGEETQYF. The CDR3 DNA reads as TGTGCCAGCAGCCACCCACGGGGGCTAGCGGGGGAAGAGACCCAGTACTTC.

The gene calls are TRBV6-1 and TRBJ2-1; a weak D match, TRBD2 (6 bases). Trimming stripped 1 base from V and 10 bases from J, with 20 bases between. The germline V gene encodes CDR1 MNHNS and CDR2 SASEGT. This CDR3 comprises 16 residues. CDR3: CASSEVSGLRKGEQFF. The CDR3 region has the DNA TGTGCCAGCAGTGAAGTCTCGGGACTCCGGAAAGGGGAGCAGTTCTTC.

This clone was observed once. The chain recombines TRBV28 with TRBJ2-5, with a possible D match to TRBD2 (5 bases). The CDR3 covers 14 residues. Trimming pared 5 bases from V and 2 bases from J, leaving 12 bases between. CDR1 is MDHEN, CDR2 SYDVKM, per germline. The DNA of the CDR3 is TGTGCCAGCAGTACGAGGGCCCATCAAGAGACCCAGTACTTC. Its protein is CASSTRAHQETQYF.

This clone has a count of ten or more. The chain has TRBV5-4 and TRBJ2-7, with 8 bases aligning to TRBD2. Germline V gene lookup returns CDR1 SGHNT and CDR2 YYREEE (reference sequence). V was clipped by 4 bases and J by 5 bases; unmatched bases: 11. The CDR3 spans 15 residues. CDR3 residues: CASSKGGTSSDEQYF. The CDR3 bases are TGTGCCAGCAGCAAGGGGGGGACTAGTAGCGACGAGCAGTACTTC.

In DNA, the CDR3 is TGTGCCAGTAGCCTGGGGAGGGGCACCTATGGCTACACCTTC. This encodes CASSLGRGTYGYTF. The chain has TRBV19 and TRBJ1-2, with D perhaps TRBD1 (5 bases). The V gene's germline CDR1 is LNHDA and CDR2 SQIVND (reference sequence). The CDR3 extends over 14 amino acids. Trimming took 6 bases from V and 4 from J, leaving 15 bases between them.

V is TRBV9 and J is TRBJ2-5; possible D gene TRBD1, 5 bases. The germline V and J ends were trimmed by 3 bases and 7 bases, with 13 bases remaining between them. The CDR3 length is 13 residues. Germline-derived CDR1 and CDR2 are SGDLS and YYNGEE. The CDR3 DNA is TGTGCCAGCAGCGGACAGAGGTCGGGGACCCAGTACTTC. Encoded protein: CASSGQRSGTQYF.

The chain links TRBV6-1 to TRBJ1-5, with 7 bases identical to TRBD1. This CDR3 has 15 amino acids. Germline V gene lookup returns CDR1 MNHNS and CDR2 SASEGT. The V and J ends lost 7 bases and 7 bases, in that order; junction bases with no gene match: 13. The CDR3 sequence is CASTDGTAINQPQHF. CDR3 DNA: TGTGCCAGCACGGACGGGACAGCCATTAACCAGCCCCAGCATTTT.

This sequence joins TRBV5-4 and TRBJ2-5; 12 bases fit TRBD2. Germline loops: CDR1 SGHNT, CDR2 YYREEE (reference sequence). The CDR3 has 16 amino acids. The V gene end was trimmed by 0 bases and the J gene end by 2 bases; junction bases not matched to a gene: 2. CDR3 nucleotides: TGTGCCAGCAGCTTGGTAGGACTAGCGGGGCAAGAGACCCAGTACTTC. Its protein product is CASSLVGLAGQETQYF.